A single sample gave rise to the 9 T cell receptor beta chains below, sequenced in a study of T-cell reconstitution after alpha-beta-depleted transplantation in children. Library preparation (for TCRbeta) was performed with unique molecular identifiers. From the PCR reads, TCRdb called clonotypes with MiXCR, one entry per CDR3 protein. There are more than 40,000 distinct CDR3 sequences in the sample; 52% occur only once, and about two fifths lies in the top ten. Sequences were derived from peripheral blood, sampled before TCRalphabeta/CD19-depleted stem cell transplant. The receptors come from a boy under three years old with SCID, due to receive a stem cell transplant.

The chain joins TRBV12-3 or TRBV12-4 to TRBJ2-2; D is perhaps TRBD1 (5 bases). CDR3 size: 13 residues. V gave up 3 bases and J gave up 6 bases, with 8 bases separating them. CDR3 loop: CASSLQGPGELFF. CDR3 nucleotide sequence: TGTGCCAGCAGTTTGCAGGGCCCCGGGGAGCTGTTTTTT.

The rearrangement uses TRBV3-1 and TRBJ2-3; possibly TRBD2 for D (7 bases). V was shortened by 1 base and J by 8 bases, with 19 bases between the two germline ends. CDR1 is LGHDT and CDR2 is YNNKEL in the germline V gene (reference sequence). CDR3 size: 16 residues. CDR3 region: CASSQGEGGVSRTQYF. For the CDR3, the DNA is TGTGCCAGCAGCCAAGGGGAGGGGGGTGTGTCGCGTACGCAGTATTTT.

The genes are TRBV1 and TRBJ2-3; TRBD1, as called in the table, went unchecked against the DNA. TRBV1 counts as a pseudogene. This CDR3 has 16 amino acids. The chain's CDR3 is CTSSQGTGVLKDTQYF. CDR3 DNA: TGCACCAGCAGCCAAGGGACGGGGGTTCTCAAGGATACGCAGTATTTT.

In this sample, this clonotype turned up once. J is TRBJ2-3 and V is TRBV5-6; no clear D. The germline V gene has CDR1 SGHDT and CDR2 YYEEEE. V lost 4 bases and J 2 bases, leaving 5 bases between the germline ends. CDR3 length: 12 residues. The CDR3 DNA follows: TGTGCCAGCAGCCACCCCACAGATACGCAGTATTTT. Encoded protein: CASSHPTDTQYF.

There are a few counts of this clonotype. V usage is TRBV29-1 and J usage is TRBJ2-3; 8 bases match TRBD2. V shed 0 bases and J 6 bases; nucleotides not matched to a gene: 11. CDR1 SQVTM and CDR2 ANQGSEA come from the germline V gene. This CDR3 is built from 16 residues. The DNA for the CDR3 is TGCAGCGTTGAAGATCCCCGCGGGGGGTCCAGGGATACGCAGTATTTT. Its translation: CSVEDPRGGSRDTQYF.

The V gene is TRBV5-1, the J gene TRBJ1-3; D gene ambiguous. Looked up from germline, CDR1 is SGHRS and CDR2 is YFSETQ. The CDR3 contains 14 residues. Trimming removed 4 bases from V and 2 bases from J, with 10 bases in between. In nucleotides, the CDR3 is TGCGCCAGCAGCCCACAAAACCCTGGAAACACCATATATTTT. It specifies CASSPQNPGNTIYF.

This chain uses TRBV7-2 with TRBJ2-3; maybe TRBD1 (6 bases). Trimming took off 1 base at V and 11 bases at J, with 16 bases between the two ends. Germline CDR1 and CDR2: SGHTA and FQGNSA. This CDR3 is built from 14 residues. Here the CDR3 reads CASSLEQGPPRQYF. Written as DNA, the CDR3 is TGTGCCAGCAGCTTAGAACAGGGCCCGCCCCGGCAGTATTTT.

The CDR3, as DNA: TGTGCCACCGGCGAGGGACTAGCGAGAGAATCGGGAAACATTCAGTACTTC. Encoded protein: CATGEGLARESGNIQYF. The chain carries TRBV15 and TRBJ2-4; the match to TRBD2 covers 10 bases. CDR1 and CDR2 from the germline V gene are LNHNV and YYDKDF (reference sequence). The V segment lost 8 bases and the J segment 6 bases; nucleotides outside the gene matches: 16. This CDR3 comprises 17 residues.

This chain uses TRBV20-1 with TRBJ2-7; tentatively, D is TRBD2 (6 bases). The V end lost 1 base, the J end lost 4 bases, and 17 bases lay between the germline ends. The CDR3 length is 15 residues. CDR1 is DFQATT and CDR2 is SNEGSKA in the germline V gene (reference sequence). DNA of the CDR3: TGCAGTGCTAGAGCCCACGGGGGACTTAATTACGAGCAGTACTTC. Amino acids: CSARAHGGLNYEQYF.